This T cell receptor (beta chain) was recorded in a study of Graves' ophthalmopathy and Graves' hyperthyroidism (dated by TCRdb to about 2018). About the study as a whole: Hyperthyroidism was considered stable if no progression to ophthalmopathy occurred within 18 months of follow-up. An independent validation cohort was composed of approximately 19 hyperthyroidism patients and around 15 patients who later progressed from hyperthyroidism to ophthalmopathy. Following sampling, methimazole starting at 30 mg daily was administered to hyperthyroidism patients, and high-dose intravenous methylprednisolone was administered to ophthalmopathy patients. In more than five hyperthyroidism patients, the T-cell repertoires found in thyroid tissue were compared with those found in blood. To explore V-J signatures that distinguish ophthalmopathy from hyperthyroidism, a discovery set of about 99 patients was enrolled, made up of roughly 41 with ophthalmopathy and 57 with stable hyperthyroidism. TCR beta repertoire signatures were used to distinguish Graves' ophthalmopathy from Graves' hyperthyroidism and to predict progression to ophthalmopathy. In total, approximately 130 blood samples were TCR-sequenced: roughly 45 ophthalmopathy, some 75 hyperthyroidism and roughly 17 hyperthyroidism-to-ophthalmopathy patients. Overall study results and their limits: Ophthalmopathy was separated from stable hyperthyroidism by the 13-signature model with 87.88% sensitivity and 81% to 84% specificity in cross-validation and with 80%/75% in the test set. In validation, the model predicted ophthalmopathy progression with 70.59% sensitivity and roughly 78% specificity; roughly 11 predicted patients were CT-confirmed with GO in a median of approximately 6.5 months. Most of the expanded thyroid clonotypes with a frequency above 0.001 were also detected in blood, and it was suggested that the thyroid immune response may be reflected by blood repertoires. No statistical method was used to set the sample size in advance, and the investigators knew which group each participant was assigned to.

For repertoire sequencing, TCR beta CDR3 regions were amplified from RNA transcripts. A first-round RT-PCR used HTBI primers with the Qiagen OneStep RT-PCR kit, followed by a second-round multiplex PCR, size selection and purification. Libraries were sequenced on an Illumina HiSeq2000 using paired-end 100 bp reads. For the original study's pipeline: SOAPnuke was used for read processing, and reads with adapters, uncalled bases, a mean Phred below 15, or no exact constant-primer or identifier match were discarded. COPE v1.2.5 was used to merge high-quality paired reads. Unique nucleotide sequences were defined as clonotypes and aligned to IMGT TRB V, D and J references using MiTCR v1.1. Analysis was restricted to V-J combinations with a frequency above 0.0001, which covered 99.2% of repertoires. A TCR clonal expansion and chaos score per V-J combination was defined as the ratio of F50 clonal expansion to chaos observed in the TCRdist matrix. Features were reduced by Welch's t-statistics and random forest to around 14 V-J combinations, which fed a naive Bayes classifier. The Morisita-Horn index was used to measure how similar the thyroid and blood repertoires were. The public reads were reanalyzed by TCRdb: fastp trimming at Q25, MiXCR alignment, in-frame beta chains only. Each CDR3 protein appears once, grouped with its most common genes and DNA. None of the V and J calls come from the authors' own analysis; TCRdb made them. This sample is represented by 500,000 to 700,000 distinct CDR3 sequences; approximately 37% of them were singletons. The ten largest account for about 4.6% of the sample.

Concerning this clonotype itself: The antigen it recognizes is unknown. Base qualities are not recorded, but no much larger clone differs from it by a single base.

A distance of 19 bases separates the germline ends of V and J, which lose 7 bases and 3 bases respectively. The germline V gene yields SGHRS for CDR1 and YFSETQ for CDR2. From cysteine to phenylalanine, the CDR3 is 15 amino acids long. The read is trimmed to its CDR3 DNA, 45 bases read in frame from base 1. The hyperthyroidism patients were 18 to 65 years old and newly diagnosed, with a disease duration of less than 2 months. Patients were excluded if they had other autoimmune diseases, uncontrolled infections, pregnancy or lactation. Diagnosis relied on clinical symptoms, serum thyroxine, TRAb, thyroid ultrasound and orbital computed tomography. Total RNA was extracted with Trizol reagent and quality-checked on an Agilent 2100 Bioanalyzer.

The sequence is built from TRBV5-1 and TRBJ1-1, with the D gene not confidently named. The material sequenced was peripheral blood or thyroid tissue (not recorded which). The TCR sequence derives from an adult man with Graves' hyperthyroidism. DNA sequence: TGCGCCAGCTCACCCCTTACCACCCGGGACACTGAAGCTTTCTTT. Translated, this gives CASSPLTTRDTEAFF.